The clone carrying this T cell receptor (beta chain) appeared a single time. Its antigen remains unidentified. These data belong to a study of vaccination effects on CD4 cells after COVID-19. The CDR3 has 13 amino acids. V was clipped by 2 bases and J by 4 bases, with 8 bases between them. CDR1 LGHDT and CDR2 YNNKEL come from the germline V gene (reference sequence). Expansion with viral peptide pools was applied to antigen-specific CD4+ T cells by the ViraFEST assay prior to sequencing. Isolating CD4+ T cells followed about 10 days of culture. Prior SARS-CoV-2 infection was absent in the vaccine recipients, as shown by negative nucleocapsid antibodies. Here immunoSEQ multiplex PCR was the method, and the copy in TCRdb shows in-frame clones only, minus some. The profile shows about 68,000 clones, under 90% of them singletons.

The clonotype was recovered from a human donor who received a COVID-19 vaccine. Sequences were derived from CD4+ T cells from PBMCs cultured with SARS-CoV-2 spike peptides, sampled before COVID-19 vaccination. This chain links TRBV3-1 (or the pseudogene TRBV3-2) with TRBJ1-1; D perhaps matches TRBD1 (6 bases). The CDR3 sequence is CASSQLGATEAFF. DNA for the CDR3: TGTGCCAGCAGCCAATTGGGGGCCACTGAAGCTTTCTTT.